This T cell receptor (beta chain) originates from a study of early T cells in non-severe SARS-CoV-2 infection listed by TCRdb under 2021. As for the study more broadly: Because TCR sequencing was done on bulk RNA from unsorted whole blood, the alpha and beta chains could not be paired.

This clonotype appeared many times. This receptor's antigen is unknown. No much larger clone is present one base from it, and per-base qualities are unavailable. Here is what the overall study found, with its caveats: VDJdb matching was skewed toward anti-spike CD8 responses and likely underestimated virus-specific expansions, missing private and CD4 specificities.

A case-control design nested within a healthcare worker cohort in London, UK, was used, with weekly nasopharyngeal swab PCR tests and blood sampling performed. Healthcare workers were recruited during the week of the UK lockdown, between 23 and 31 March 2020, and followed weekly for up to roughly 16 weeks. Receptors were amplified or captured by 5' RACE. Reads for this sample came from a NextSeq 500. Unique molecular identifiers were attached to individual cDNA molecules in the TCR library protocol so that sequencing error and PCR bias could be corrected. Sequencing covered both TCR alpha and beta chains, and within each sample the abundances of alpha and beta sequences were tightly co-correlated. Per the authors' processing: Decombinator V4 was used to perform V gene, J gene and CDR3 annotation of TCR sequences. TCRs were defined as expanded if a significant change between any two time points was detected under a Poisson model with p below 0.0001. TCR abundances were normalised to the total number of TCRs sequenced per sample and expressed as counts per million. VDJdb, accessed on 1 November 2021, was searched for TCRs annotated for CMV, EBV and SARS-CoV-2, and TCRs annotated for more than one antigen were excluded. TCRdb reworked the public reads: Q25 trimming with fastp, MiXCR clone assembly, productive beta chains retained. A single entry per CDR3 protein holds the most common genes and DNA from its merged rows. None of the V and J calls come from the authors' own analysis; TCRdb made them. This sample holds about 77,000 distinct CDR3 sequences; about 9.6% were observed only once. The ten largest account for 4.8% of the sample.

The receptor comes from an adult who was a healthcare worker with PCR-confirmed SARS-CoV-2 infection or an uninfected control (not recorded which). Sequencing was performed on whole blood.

The CDR3 reads CSATSDGSYEQYF. The DNA reads TGCAGTGCTACGTCGGACGGATCCTACGAGCAGTACTTC. The sequence joins TRBV20-1 to TRBJ2-7; no D gene is confidently identified. The CDR1 and CDR2 encoded by the germline V gene (reference sequence) are DFQATT and SNEGSKA. CDR3 length: 13 amino acids, cysteine to phenylalanine. CDR3 DNA only is kept here, 39 bases in frame from base 1. V is clipped by 4 bases and J by 1 base, and the sequence between their germline boundaries is 11 bases long.